The rows below give T cell receptor beta chains drawn from one sample of a study of beta chain features in type 1 diabetes. TCRdb's table, derived via immunoSEQ multiplex PCR, lists solely in-frame clones and lacks some. The table has hundreds of thousands of clones, 15% to 18% seen once. Material: naive CD4+ T cells from blood. These receptors were taken from a man aged 18 to 30 in good health. CDR3s include the opening cysteine and the closing phenylalanine or tryptophan. The D gene is left open where the match is weak. The listing skips clone size in some rows; elsewhere it reads once, few, many or a size class.

size,D,V,J,CDR3,DNA
.,.,TRBV14,TRBJ2-3,CASSQAIVRTGTQYF,TGTGCCAGCAGCCAAGCAATAGTTCGTACGGGTACGCAGTATTTT
.,.,TRBV7-9,TRBJ1-1,CASSRVEKAFF,TGTGCCAGCAGCCGCGTGGAAAAAGCTTTCTTT
.,.,TRBV4-3,TRBJ1-1,CASSQERAPVAFF,TGCGCCAGCAGCCAAGAAAGGGCCCCGGTGGCTTTCTTT
few,.,TRBV7-3,TRBJ1-2,CASSLNAGSADGYTF,TGTGCCAGCAGCTTAAATGCAGGCTCAGCCGATGGCTACACCTTC
.,TRBD1,TRBV7-3,TRBJ1-2,CASSADRGGYTF,TGTGCCAGCAGCGCTGACAGGGGTGGCTACACCTTC
.,TRBD1,TRBV14,TRBJ2-7,CASSPPGTGGYEQYF,TGTGCCAGCAGCCCTCCAGGGACAGGGGGCTACGAGCAGTACTTC
.,.,TRBV5-4,TRBJ1-3,CASSLRGGLGNTIYF,TGTGCCAGCAGCTTGCGAGGGGGTCTCGGAAACACCATATATTTT
.,.,TRBV28,TRBJ1-5,CASTTPRWRGMNQPQHF,TGTGCCAGCACTACGCCGCGATGGAGGGGGATGAATCAGCCCCAGCATTTT
few,TRBD1,TRBV15,TRBJ2-7,CATSRDRTGVYEQYF,TGTGCCACCAGCAGAGATAGGACAGGGGTCTACGAGCAGTACTTC
.,.,TRBV28,TRBJ2-7,CASSPQVPYEQYF,TGTGCCAGCAGTCCTCAAGTCCCTTACGAGCAGTACTTC
.,TRBD2,TRBV7-2,TRBJ2-1,CASSLAGGFNEQFF,TGTGCCAGCAGCCTAGCGGGGGGATTCAATGAGCAGTTCTTC
.,.,TRBV7-7,TRBJ2-3,CASSLIDRTDTQYF,TGTGCCAGCAGCTTAATCGACCGCACAGATACGCAGTATTTT
few,.,TRBV7-9,TRBJ2-4,CASSLTQGGGNIQYF,TGTGCCAGCAGCTTAACCCAGGGTGGAGGAAACATTCAGTACTTC
.,TRBD1,TRBV5-1,TRBJ1-2,CASSTTGTVTNYGYTF,TGCGCCAGCAGCACGACCGGGACAGTAACTAACTATGGCTACACCTTC
few,.,TRBV6-6,TRBJ1-1,CASRDPTAGLGTEAFF,TGTGCCAGCAGAGACCCGACAGCCGGGCTGGGCACTGAAGCTTTCTTT
.,TRBD1,TRBV2,TRBJ2-7,CASNRDRGSYEQYF,TGTGCCAGCAATCGGGACAGGGGGTCCTACGAGCAGTACTTC
.,.,TRBV7-3,TRBJ2-5,CASSLTGVHQETQYF,TGTGCCAGCAGCTTAACCGGCGTGCACCAAGAGACCCAGTACTTC
few,.,TRBV7-9,TRBJ1-2,CASKSWQGAPYGYTF,TGTGCCAGCAAATCGTGGCAGGGCGCACCCTATGGCTACACCTTC
.,.,TRBV6-5,TRBJ2-7,CASSWDRPGNSYEQYF,TGTGCCAGCAGTTGGGACCGACCGGGAAATTCCTACGAGCAGTACTTC
few,.,TRBV4-3,TRBJ2-2,CASSQVTGNTGELFF,TGCGCCAGCAGCCAAGTGACAGGGAACACCGGGGAGCTGTTTTTT
few,.,TRBV4-2,TRBJ1-4,CASSQRVTNEKLFF,TGTGCCAGCAGCCAAAGGGTAACTAATGAAAAACTGTTTTTT
.,.,TRBV6-6,TRBJ2-4,CASVAKNIQYF,TGTGCCAGTGTAGCCAAAAACATTCAGTACTTC
.,TRBD2,TRBV2,TRBJ2-4,CASSQRSLAGLAKNIQYF,TGTGCCAGCAGCCAAAGGTCCCTAGCGGGACTAGCCAAAAACATTCAGTACTTC
.,.,TRBV11-2,TRBJ2-1,CASSQEYGEQFF,TGTGCCAGCAGCCAGGAGTACGGTGAGCAGTTCTTC
few,.,TRBV18,TRBJ2-2,CASLPPRVNTGELFF,TGTGCCAGCTTGCCGCCCAGGGTGAACACCGGGGAGCTGTTTTTT
few,.,TRBV9,TRBJ2-2,CASSAFGQGGTGELFF,TGTGCCAGCAGCGCCTTTGGGCAGGGTGGCACCGGGGAGCTGTTTTTT
few,TRBD2,TRBV4-3,TRBJ2-3,CASSPGPSSGGPSTDTQYF,TGCGCCAGCAGCCCAGGGCCGTCTAGCGGGGGCCCGAGCACAGATACGCAGTATTTT
.,.,TRBV5-1,TRBJ1-4,CASSLGPLLNEKLFF,TGCGCCAGCAGCTTGGGCCCTCTCCTGAATGAAAAACTGTTTTTT
few,.,TRBV7-2,TRBJ2-7,CASSSGRVSYEQYF,TGTGCCAGCAGCTCGGGACGGGTCTCCTACGAGCAGTACTTC
.,TRBD1,TRBV7-9,TRBJ1-2,CAGSPRQGAGGYTF,TGTGCCGGAAGTCCCCGACAGGGGGCGGGTGGCTACACCTTC
few,.,TRBV2,TRBJ2-7,CASSYRYEQYF,TGTGCCAGCTCATACCGCTACGAGCAGTACTTC
.,.,TRBV5-4,TRBJ2-7,CATHPTGRSYEQYF,TGTGCCACCCACCCGACAGGCCGATCCTACGAGCAGTACTTC
.,.,TRBV29-1,TRBJ1-1,CSGYRERTEAFF,TGCAGCGGTTACCGGGAGCGAACTGAAGCTTTCTTT
.,.,TRBV7-9,TRBJ2-7,CASSLEGQNTYEQYF,TGTGCCAGCAGCTTAGAAGGCCAGAATACCTACGAGCAGTACTTC
few,TRBD1,TRBV5-1,TRBJ1-1,CASSEATGRNTEAFF,TGCGCCAGCAGCGAGGCGACAGGGAGGAACACTGAAGCTTTCTTT
.,TRBD1,TRBV5-6,TRBJ1-4,CASSLVGTGREKLFF,TGTGCCAGCAGCTTGGTTGGGACAGGGAGGGAAAAACTGTTTTTT
few,.,TRBV6-6,TRBJ2-3,CASSSPRPVSTDTQYF,TGTGCCAGCAGTTCGCCGCGACCGGTCAGCACAGATACGCAGTATTTT
.,.,TRBV18,TRBJ1-1,CASSPSREEAFF,TGTGCCAGCTCACCTTCCCGGGAGGAAGCTTTCTTT
few,.,TRBV6-1,TRBJ2-4,CASSGLTGKAKNIQYF,TGTGCCAGCAGTGGCCTGACAGGCAAGGCCAAAAACATTCAGTACTTC
.,.,TRBV29-1,TRBJ2-3,CSVALPSDSLRYFF,TGCAGCGTTGCCCTCCCATCCGATTCTCTGAGGTATTTTTTT
.,.,TRBV7-2,TRBJ2-7,CASSPKGGTGIAEQYF,TGTGCCAGCAGCCCAAAGGGGGGCACAGGGATCGCCGAGCAGTACTTC
.,.,TRBV7-6,TRBJ1-3,CASSPRGRNTIYF,TGTGCCAGCAGCCCACGAGGGAGAAACACCATATATTTT
few,.,TRBV7-2,TRBJ2-7,CASSLATGDIYEQYF,TGTGCCAGCAGCTTGGCCACCGGGGATATCTACGAGCAGTACTTC
.,.,TRBV14,TRBJ2-7,CASSQAPWDEQYF,TGTGCCAGCAGCCAAGCGCCGTGGGACGAGCAGTACTTC
.,.,TRBV18,TRBJ2-7,CASSPRSAGEMPYEQYF,TGTGCCAGCTCACCAAGATCGGCCGGGGAAATGCCCTACGAGCAGTACTTC
few,.,TRBV7-2,TRBJ2-7,CASSLEPGPYEQYF,TGTGCCAGCAGCTTGGAACCAGGACCCTACGAGCAGTACTTC
few,.,TRBV19,TRBJ1-1,CASSITAFNTEAFF,TGTGCCAGTAGTATCACAGCTTTTAACACTGAAGCTTTCTTT
.,TRBD2,TRBV6-5,TRBJ2-5,CASSYSGTTKETQYF,TGTGCCAGCAGTTACAGTGGGACTACCAAAGAGACCCAGTACTTC
.,TRBD2,TRBV5-4,TRBJ2-5,CASSLSVERGYQETQYF,TGTGCCAGCAGCTTGAGTGTCGAGCGGGGGTACCAAGAGACCCAGTACTTC
few,.,TRBV7-9,TRBJ2-5,CASTLPTVRETQYF,TGTGCCAGCACCTTGCCGACAGTCCGAGAGACCCAGTACTTC
.,TRBD1,TRBV5-1,TRBJ1-4,CASSGTVKEKLFF,TGCGCCAGCAGCGGGACAGTGAAGGAAAAACTGTTTTTT
few,.,TRBV5-1,TRBJ1-2,CASSLEGSGYGYTF,TGCGCCAGCAGCTTGGAGGGGTCCGGCTATGGCTACACCTTC
few,TRBD1,TRBV27,TRBJ2-7,CASSLVPGQGGQYF,TGTGCCAGCAGTCTCGTCCCGGGACAGGGCGGGCAGTACTTC
few,.,TRBV7-9,TRBJ2-2,CASGAGTGELFF,TGTGCCAGCGGTGCAGGAACCGGGGAGCTGTTTTTT